The rows below give T cell receptor beta chains drawn from one sample of a study of PD-1 blockade in classical Hodgkin lymphoma. Sequencing was performed with immunoSEQ multiplex PCR; in TCRdb, only in-frame clones are kept and a portion is missing. This sample has about 25,000 clones, with 65% to 90% found just once. The material sequenced was peripheral blood mononuclear cells (PBMCs), taken at baseline. These receptors were obtained from a human donor with classical Hodgkin lymphoma. The CDR3 runs from the conserved cysteine through the conserved F or W. A D gene is named only where the DNA matches it firmly. Size is stated for part of the rows, as once, few or many counts, or as a class when the clone is expanded.

V gene	J gene	clone size	D gene	CDR3 DNA	CDR3 protein
TRBV4-1	TRBJ1-6	-	-	TGCGCCAGCAGCCAACCCCGAACGGGTTTTAATAATTCACCCCTCCACTTT	CASSQPRTGFNNSPLHF
TRBV27	TRBJ1-6	-	TRBD1	TGTGCCAGCAGTAAAGCAAGGGCAGGGGGGAATTCACCCCTCCACTTT	CASSKARAGGNSPLHF
TRBV19	TRBJ1-6	-	TRBD1	TGTGCCAGTAGTATGCAGGGGGCGCAGTCACCCCTCCACTTT	CASSMQGAQSPLHF
TRBV5-6	TRBJ1-1	-	-	TGTGCCAGCAGCCAACCCGGCGGCTTAAGGAACACTGAAGCTTTCTTT	CASSQPGGLRNTEAFF
TRBV5-1	TRBJ2-3	once	-	TGCGCCAGCAGCACGACGTTCACAGATACGCAGTATTTT	CASSTTFTDTQYF
TRBV29-1	TRBJ1-1	-	-	TGCAGCGTTGAGGGAGGGGACACTTGGGGGACCACTGAAGCTTTCTTT	CSVEGGDTWGTTEAFF
TRBV6-5	TRBJ1-1	-	TRBD1	TGTGCCAGCAGTTACCCAGGGACAGGGGGCACTGAAGCTTTCTTT	CASSYPGTGGTEAFF
TRBV5-1	TRBJ2-7	-	-	TGCGCCAGCAGCTTGGCGGGCTTCTCCTACGAGCAGTACTTC	CASSLAGFSYEQYF
TRBV7-9	TRBJ1-1	-	-	TGTGCCAGCAGCACCGTGACAGAGAACACTGAAGCTTTCTTT	CASSTVTENTEAFF
TRBV2	TRBJ1-1	-	TRBD1	TGTGCCAGCAGCGACCGCATAGAAGGGGGCGCGAGGGGCACTGAAGCTTTCTTT	CASSDRIEGGARGTEAFF
TRBV5-1	TRBJ2-4	-	-	TGCGCCAGCAGCTTCCAAGGGGAGGCCAAAAACATTCAGTACTTC	CASSFQGEAKNIQYF
TRBV27	TRBJ1-1	-	-	TGTGCCAGCAGTACCTGGGCGGGGTCGAACACTGAAGCTTTCTTT	CASSTWAGSNTEAFF
TRBV5-1	TRBJ1-2	-	TRBD1	TGCGCCAGCAGCGCCGGACAGGTCCTAATCTATGGCTACACCTTC	CASSAGQVLIYGYTF
TRBV7-3	TRBJ2-3	-	TRBD2	TGTGCCAGCAGCATATCCCCCCCCGGGACTAGCGGGAGGATAGATACGCAGTATTTT	CASSISPPGTSGRIDTQYF
TRBV7-7	TRBJ2-5	-	-	TGTGCTAGCAGCATAGGACAGCAAGAGACCCAGTACTTC	CASSIGQQETQYF
TRBV6-1	TRBJ2-7	-	TRBD2	TGTGCCAGCAGTGCTCTAAGCGGGAACTCCTACGAGCAGTACTTC	CASSALSGNSYEQYF
TRBV7-2	TRBJ1-1	-	TRBD1	TGTGCCAGCAGCCCCCGAGGGGGCAGCCGGAACACTGAAGCTTTCTTT	CASSPRGGSRNTEAFF
TRBV5-1	TRBJ1-3	-	-	TGCGCCAGCAGCTTGGCAGGTCTCTCTGGAAACACCATATATTTT	CASSLAGLSGNTIYF
TRBV7-2	TRBJ2-2	-	TRBD2	TGTGCCAGCAGCTTAGAGCGGGGGCTGGTCTCCGGGGAGCTGTTTTTT	CASSLERGLVSGELFF
TRBV19	TRBJ2-2	once	-	TGTGCCAGTAGTATAGGGCCCGGAGACGCCGGGGAGCTGTTTTTT	CASSIGPGDAGELFF
TRBV6-6	TRBJ2-1	-	-	TGTGCCAGCAGTATAGAAAGCTCCTACAATGAGCAGTTCTTC	CASSIESSYNEQFF
TRBV14	TRBJ1-1	-	-	TGTGCCAGCAGCGTAGTGGGGGGGAACACTGAAGCTTTCTTT	CASSVVGGNTEAFF
TRBV25-1	TRBJ2-4	few	-	TGTGCCAGCAGCCCGGACAGAAACATTCAGTACTTC	CASSPDRNIQYF
TRBV18	TRBJ2-1	medium-sized	-	TGTGCCAGCTCGCCGACAGCGATGTTCTACAATGAGCAGTTCTTC	CASSPTAMFYNEQFF
TRBV7-8	TRBJ1-2	-	-	TGTGCCAGCAGCATAGGGACACCGATTTATGGCTACACCTTC	CASSIGTPIYGYTF
TRBV10-2	TRBJ2-5	-	TRBD2	TGCGCCAGCAACACGGGACTAGCGGGGGGGGGAAACCAAGAGACCCAGTACTTC	CASNTGLAGGGNQETQYF
TRBV7-8	TRBJ2-3	once	-	TGTGCCAGCAGCTTAGTGGCTAGTAGTGATTATACGCAGTATTTT	CASSLVASSDYTQYF
TRBV5-1	TRBJ2-3	-	-	TGCGCCAGCAGCTCCGCGGGTCCAACCACAGATACGCAGTATTTT	CASSSAGPTTDTQYF
TRBV5-1	TRBJ1-2	-	-	TGCGCCAGCAGCTTGGCCGGGGTTGAGTATGGCTACACCTTC	CASSLAGVEYGYTF
TRBV3-2	TRBJ1-2	-	-	TGTGCCAGCAGCCCAGATTACTTC	CASSPDYF
TRBV5-4	TRBJ2-7	-	-	TGTGCCAGCAGCTTGGTTGAGTCCTCCTACGAGCAGTACTTC	CASSLVESSYEQYF
TRBV5-1	TRBJ1-1	-	TRBD1	TGCGCCAGCAGCTTTACTACAGGGGTCAACACTGAAGCTTTCTTT	CASSFTTGVNTEAFF